This T cell receptor beta chain was obtained from a study of T-cell reconstitution after alpha-beta-depleted transplantation in children. This clonotype was seen a handful of times. Germline trimming cut 4 bases from V and 6 bases from J; bases unmatched to any gene: 9. There are 17 residues in the CDR3. Looked up from germline, CDR1 is LGHNA and CDR2 is YNFKEQ. The TCRbeta library was prepared with unique molecular identifiers. TCRdb re-called the PCR reads with MiXCR, one entry per CDR3 protein. The data contain approximately 400,000 distinct CDR3 sequences, around 9.9% of them singletons. This clonotype was obtained from a human donor who donated a stem cell graft to a child with acute myeloid leukemia. The V and J genes are TRBV4-2 and TRBJ2-2; 12 bases agree with TRBD2. The sequenced sample was PBMCs from the stem cell graft donor, obtained from the stem cell graft. CDR3 DNA sequence: TGTGCCAGCAGCCGGAGACTAGCGGGAGCGGGGGCCGGGGAGCTGTTTTTT. Its protein is CASSRRLAGAGAGELFF.